The 11 T cell receptor beta chains reported below all come from one sample, sequenced in a study of blood T cell repertoires in COVID-19. Repertoires were generated with immunoSEQ multiplex PCR, while TCRdb's copy carries only in-frame clones and drops some. The repertoire includes around 60,000 clones, around 82% of them detected once, and 15% to 20% sits in the top ten. What was sequenced was peripheral blood. These TCRs come from a man aged 60-69 years with COVID-19, enrolled during active disease.

The V call is TRBV5-4, the J call TRBJ2-5; the match to TRBD2 covers 15 bases. CDR3 length: 16 residues. J lost 4 bases, V lost 4 bases, and 5 bases had no gene match. Per the germline V gene, CDR1 is SGHNT and CDR2 is YYREEE (reference sequence). The CDR3 sequence: CASSPGTSGGTETQYF. The CDR3 DNA is TGTGCCAGCAGCCCCGGGACTAGCGGGGGGACAGAGACCCAGTACTTC.

The CDR3, as DNA: TGTGCCAGCACACAGGACAGCTATGGCTACACCTTC. As protein: CASTQDSYGYTF. The genes are TRBV5-6 and TRBJ1-2; maybe TRBD1 (6 bases). Germline-derived CDR1 and CDR2 are SGHDT and YYEEEE. V lost 6 bases, J lost 4 bases, and 10 bases lay in between. The CDR3 sequence is 12 residues long.

The gene calls are TRBV4-1 and TRBJ1-2; 9 bases match TRBD1. Trimming at V came to 1 base and at J to 8 bases, leaving 5 bases not matched to a gene. This CDR3 spans 14 amino acids. Germline lookup yields CDR1 MGHRA and CDR2 YSYEKL. CDR3 in DNA: TGCGCCAGCAGCCAAGTCAGGGACAGGGACGGCTACACCTTC. Protein sequence: CASSQVRDRDGYTF.

The rearrangement joins TRBV6-1 to TRBJ1-2; possible D gene TRBD1, 6 bases. Germline CDR1 MNHNS, CDR2 SASEGT. V was cut by 0 bases and J by 4 bases, with 15 bases left in between. The CDR3 contains 16 residues. This CDR3 is CASSEAEQGWGYGYTF. CDR3 in DNA: TGTGCCAGCAGTGAAGCGGAACAGGGATGGGGCTATGGCTACACCTTC.

As DNA, the CDR3 is TGCAGCGTTGGGGGACAGAAAGAGACCCAGTACTTC. Amino acid sequence: CSVGGQKETQYF. The chain uses TRBV29-1 and TRBJ2-5; 7 nucleotides line up with TRBD1. Germline-derived CDR1 and CDR2 are SQVTM and ANQGSEA. The CDR3 runs to 12 residues. Germline trimming cut 4 bases from V and 3 bases from J; bases unmatched to any gene: 2. The entire variable domain, with the rest obtained from reference TRBV29-1 and TRBJ2-5, is as follows: SAVISQKPSRDICQRGTSLTIQCQVDSQVTMMFWYRQQPGQSLTLIATANQGSEATYESGFVIDKFPISRPNLTFSTLTVSNMSPEDSSIYLCSVGGQKETQYFGPGTRLLVL.

The chain links TRBV7-3 to TRBJ1-3; D remains ambiguous. The CDR3 contains 13 residues. Germline values: CDR1 SGHTA, CDR2 FQGTGA. V gave up 5 bases and J gave up 2 bases, with 7 bases separating them. CDR3 residues: CASSPNPGNTIYF. The CDR3 nucleotides read TGTGCCAGCAGCCCAAATCCTGGAAACACCATATATTTT.

V and J are TRBV7-2 and TRBJ1-2, with 8 positions matching TRBD1. Per the germline V gene, CDR1 is SGHTA and CDR2 is FQGNSA. CDR3 length equals 14 residues. V was pared by 5 bases and J by 5 bases, with 7 bases of the junction left unmatched. CDR3 loop: CASSPPTGEYGYTF. The CDR3 nucleotides are TGTGCCAGCAGCCCACCGACAGGGGAGTATGGCTACACCTTC. Looking up the rest from reference TRBV7-2 and TRBJ1-2 gives the full variable domain: GAGVSQSPSNKVTEKGKDVELRCDPISGHTALYWYRQSLGQGLEFLIYFQGNSAPDKSGLPSDRFSAERTGGSVSTLTIQRTQQEDSAVYLCASSPPTGEYGYTFGSGTRLTVV.

V gene TRBV5-4 combines with J gene TRBJ2-3; 9 positions agree with TRBD1. CDR1 is SGHNT, CDR2 YYREEE, per germline (reference sequence). Germline trimming cut 4 bases from V and 1 base from J; bases unmatched to any gene: 7. The CDR3 has 16 residues. CDR3 in amino acids: CASSPTGGSGTDTQYF. Here the CDR3 DNA reads TGTGCCAGCAGCCCGACAGGGGGATCCGGCACAGATACGCAGTATTTT.

The chain couples TRBV6-1 to TRBJ2-3; the D is unclear. CDR1 MNHNS and CDR2 SASEGT come from the germline V gene. This CDR3 spans 15 amino acids. V lost 3 bases and J 5 bases, leaving 15 bases between the germline ends. Written as DNA, the CDR3 is TGTGCCAGCAGTGAGCGGCCCCACGGCGGAGATACGCAGTATTTT. Translated, it gives CASSERPHGGDTQYF.

The chain uses TRBV20-1 and TRBJ2-3; D call uncertain. The CDR3 runs to 11 residues. CDR1 and CDR2 (germline): DFQATT, SNEGSKA (reference sequence). V lost 1 base and J 4 bases, leaving 3 bases between the germline ends. The CDR3 loop reads CSARAADTQYF. The DNA of the CDR3 is TGCAGTGCTAGAGCAGCAGATACGCAGTATTTT.

The rearrangement joins TRBV3-1 (or the pseudogene TRBV3-2) to TRBJ2-7; tentative D call: TRBD2 (6 bases). This CDR3 comprises 12 residues. Trimming removed 4 bases from V and 5 bases from J, with 9 bases in between. CDR1 and CDR2 (germline): LGHDT, YNNKEL (reference sequence). The chain's CDR3 is CASSRGLHEQYF. The CDR3 DNA follows: TGTGCCAGCAGCCGGGGACTGCACGAGCAGTACTTC.